This TCR beta chain derives from a study of blood T cell repertoires in COVID-19. Study-level background: Whether acute or convalescent, the COVID-19 samples came from the United States, Italy and Spain.

Authors' data handling: Estimates of nucleated cell counts were drawn from the amplification of reference gene primers. Data came from immunoSEQ multiplex PCR; TCRdb stores just in-frame clones and leaves some out. The V and J calls and the clone size are those of that table, but D and trimming were determined from the DNA. The profile shows approximately 160,000 clones, around 81% of them singletons. The CDR3 is made up of 15 amino acids. Per germline, CDR1 SQVTM and CDR2 ANQGSEA. This clonotype was sampled from a man aged 55 to 69 with active or convalescent COVID-19. The chain uses TRBV29-1 and TRBJ1-3, with no clear D. Sequences were obtained from peripheral blood. The CDR3 region has the DNA TGCAGTTACGCAGAGGGTTCGGCTCCCACTACCACCATATATTTT. It translates to CSYAEGSAPTTTIYF.